The clone carrying this T cell receptor beta chain was seen only once. The germline gives CDR1 LGHDT, CDR2 YNNKEL (reference sequence). V was clipped by 0 bases and J by 0 bases, with 8 bases between them. The CDR3 spans 15 residues. It was with a sample-barcoded 5' primer and a J-beta primer mix that a second PCR of about 6 to 11 cycles was run. Using its own MiXCR run on the 5' RACE reads, TCRdb lists one record per CDR3 protein. The sample yields roughly 550,000 distinct CDR3 sequences, 24% seen once. The data are from a study of blood T cells in healthy people across ages. These data are also associated with another study on T cells of mothers and their children.

The V gene is TRBV3-1, the J gene TRBJ2-5; no definite D call. This receptor was obtained from a boy aged 10-17 years in good health. The sequencing sample was made of blood. The CDR3 DNA reads as TGTGCCAGCAGCCAAGATGTCCCGTACCAAGAGACCCAGTACTTC. Amino acids: CASSQDVPYQETQYF.